The entry below gives a single T cell receptor (beta chain) sequence along with its context. The data belong to a study of blood T cells in healthy people across ages. Using a J-beta primer mix together with a sample-barcoded 5' primer, a second PCR was run for about 7 to 12 cycles. A template-switch adaptor that had 12 random nucleotides put a tag on each cDNA molecule. Via MiXCR, TCRdb re-called the 5' RACE reads, giving one row per CDR3 protein. The sample consists of a few hundred thousand distinct CDR3 sequences, 27% of them appearing once. The data also belong to a second study, concerning T cells of mothers and their children. That paper states: At a rate of around 1.6 ug per 15 ul, cDNA synthesis received all of the extracted RNA. Each child contributed some 3 million TCR beta CDR3 reads, while each mother contributed over 8 million. Whether pairs are related or unrelated, thymic selection shapes their TCR recombination output in much the same way.

The sample comprised blood. The sequence was collected from a boy aged 2 to 9 in good health.

The CDR3 DNA sequence: TGCAGTGCGCCTGACAGGGCCGGGGAGCTGTTTTTT. This encodes CSAPDRAGELFF. This chain links TRBV20-1 with TRBJ2-2, with 7 bases matching TRBD1. This CDR3 has 12 residues. The V gene end was trimmed by 6 bases and the J gene end by 6 bases; junction bases not matched to a gene: 4. The germline V gene has CDR1 DFQATT and CDR2 SNEGSKA (reference sequence).